This is a list of T cell receptor beta chains from one sample in a study of blood T cell repertoires in COVID-19. TCRdb's copy holds only in-frame clones and misses some; the assay was immunoSEQ multiplex PCR. Among around 110,000 clones listed, less than 85% were seen once. Input material: peripheral blood. These receptors came from a man in his thirties or forties with acute or convalescent COVID-19. CDR3s include the opening cysteine and the closing phenylalanine or tryptophan. Each record gives: V gene, J gene, CDR3 protein.

>TRBV6-2/TRBV6-3|TRBJ2-1
CASSRQGEGEQFF
>TRBV18|TRBJ2-7
CASSPSGGAYEQYF
>TRBV7-2|TRBJ2-3
CASSPQGTDTQYF
>TRBV6-5|TRBJ1-1
CATTWGVKNTEAFF
>TRBV27|TRBJ2-1
CASSLFPSGGVDEQFF
>TRBV11-2|TRBJ2-7
CASSFHRDKLYEQYF
>TRBV2|TRBJ2-3
CASSEDGGGTSSTDTQYF
>TRBV12-3/TRBV12-4|TRBJ1-2
CASSLSESYGYTF
>TRBV7-2|TRBJ1-2
CASSLFRGGNYGYTF
>TRBV15|TRBJ1-4
CATSRGKQGVNEKLFF
>TRBV7-2|TRBJ1-2
CASSFTGGVYGYTF
>TRBV29-1|TRBJ1-2
CSVLDRGLDGYTF
>TRBV20-1|TRBJ2-5
CSASGGGDTIAGWETQYF
>TRBV14|TRBJ1-6
CASSQGRRQVYNSPLHF
>TRBV5-1|TRBJ2-7
CASSYAGRGDEQYF
>TRBV4-1|TRBJ2-1
CASSRGSYNEQFF
>TRBV6-5|TRBJ1-1
CASSSIVGQGNTEAFF
>TRBV2|TRBJ1-1
CASREITEAFF
>TRBV7-2|TRBJ2-1
CASSLGGSLGDEQFF
>TRBV7-6|TRBJ1-2
CASSSGVTWRGANYGYTF
>TRBV29-1|TRBJ2-7
CSAEVEGSLSYEQYF
>TRBV29-1|TRBJ2-5
CSVNTGTGGMETQYF
>TRBV5-4|TRBJ1-6
CASSLDRNYNSPLHF
>TRBV7-9|TRBJ2-7
CASSPRTRRPETRSYEQYF
>TRBV12-3/TRBV12-4|TRBJ2-2
CASSPGTGELFF
>TRBV5-6|TRBJ1-1
CASSLEQWRTEAFF